This T cell receptor (beta chain) originates from a study of control samples from healthy donors and cancer patients. Germline V gene sequence: CDR1 SGHRS, CDR2 YFSETQ. The CDR3 loop spans 14 amino acids. V lost 0 bases and J lost 1, with 7 bases in between. The repertoire was sequenced with immunoSEQ multiplex PCR; TCRdb's copy has only in-frame clones and lacks some. The table has 130,000 or so clones, 92% seen once; the top ten hold roughly 1.9%. This clone was counted a single time. The clonotype was recovered from a woman between 50 and 59 years old in good health. Material: blood. V usage is TRBV5-1 and J usage is TRBJ2-5; possibly TRBD2 for D (6 bases). The DNA of the CDR3 is TGCGCCAGCAGCTTGGGCGGGGTCCAAGAGACCCAGTACTTC. It translates to CASSLGGVQETQYF. The complete variable domain, with remaining parts taken from reference TRBV5-1 and TRBJ2-5, reads KAGVTQTPRYLIKTRGQQVTLSCSPISGHRSVSWYQQTPGQGLQFLFEYFSETQRNKGNFPGRFSGRQFSNSRSEMNVSTLELGDSALYLCASSLGGVQETQYFGPGTRLLVL.